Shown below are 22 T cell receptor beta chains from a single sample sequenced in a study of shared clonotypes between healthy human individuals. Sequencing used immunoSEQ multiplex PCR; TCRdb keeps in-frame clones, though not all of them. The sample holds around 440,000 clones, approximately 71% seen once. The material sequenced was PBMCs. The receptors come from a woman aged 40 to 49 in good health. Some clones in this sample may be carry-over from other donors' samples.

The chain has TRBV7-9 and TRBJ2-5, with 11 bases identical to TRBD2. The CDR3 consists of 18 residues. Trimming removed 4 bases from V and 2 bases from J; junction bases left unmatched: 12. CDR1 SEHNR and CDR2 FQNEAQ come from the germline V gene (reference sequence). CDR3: CASSSRVAGGPGQETQYF. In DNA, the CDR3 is TGTGCCAGCAGCTCCCGGGTAGCGGGAGGGCCGGGGCAAGAGACCCAGTACTTC.

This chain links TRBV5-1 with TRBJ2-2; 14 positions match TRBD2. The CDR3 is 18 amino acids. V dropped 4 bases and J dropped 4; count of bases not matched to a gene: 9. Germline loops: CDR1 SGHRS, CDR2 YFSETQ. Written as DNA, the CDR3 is TGCGCCAGCAGCGCGGGACTAGCGGGAGTAGGAGGCACCGGGGAGCTGTTTTTT. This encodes CASSAGLAGVGGTGELFF.

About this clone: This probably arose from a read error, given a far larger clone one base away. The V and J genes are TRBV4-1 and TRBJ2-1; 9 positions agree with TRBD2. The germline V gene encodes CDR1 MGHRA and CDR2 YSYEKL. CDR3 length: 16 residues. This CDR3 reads CASSQETSGSHNEQFF. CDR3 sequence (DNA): TGCGCCAGCAGCCAAGAGACTAGCGGCTCCCACAATGAGCAGTTCTTC.

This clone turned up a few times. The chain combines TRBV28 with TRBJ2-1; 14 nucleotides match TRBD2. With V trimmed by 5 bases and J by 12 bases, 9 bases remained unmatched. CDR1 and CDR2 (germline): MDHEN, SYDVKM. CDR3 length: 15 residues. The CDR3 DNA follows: TGTGCCAGCAGTCCAACGACTAGCGGGAGGGCCGGGCAGTTCTTC. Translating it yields CASSPTTSGRAGQFF.

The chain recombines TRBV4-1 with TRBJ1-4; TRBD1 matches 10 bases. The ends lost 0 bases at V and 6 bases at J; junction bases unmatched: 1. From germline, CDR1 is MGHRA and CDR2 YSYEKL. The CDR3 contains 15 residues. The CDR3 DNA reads TGCGCCAGCAGCCAAGACGGGACAGGGGATGAAAAACTGTTTTTT. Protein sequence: CASSQDGTGDEKLFF.

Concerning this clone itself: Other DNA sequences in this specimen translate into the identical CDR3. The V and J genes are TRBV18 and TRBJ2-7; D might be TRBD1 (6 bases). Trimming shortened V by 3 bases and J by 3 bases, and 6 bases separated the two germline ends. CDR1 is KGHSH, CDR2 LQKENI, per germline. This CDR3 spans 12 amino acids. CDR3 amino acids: CASSPTGYEQYF. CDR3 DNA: TGTGCCAGCTCACCGACAGGCTACGAGCAGTACTTC.

The CDR3 spells CASSQEWREVNEQFF. For the CDR3, the DNA is TGCGCCAGCAGCCAAGAGTGGCGGGAGGTAAATGAGCAGTTCTTC. This sequence joins TRBV4-1 and TRBJ2-1, with TRBD2 matching over 8 bases. CDR1 and CDR2 from the germline V gene are MGHRA and YSYEKL. This CDR3 is 15 amino acids long. Unmatched junction bases numbered 5, after V lost 0 bases and J lost 7 bases.

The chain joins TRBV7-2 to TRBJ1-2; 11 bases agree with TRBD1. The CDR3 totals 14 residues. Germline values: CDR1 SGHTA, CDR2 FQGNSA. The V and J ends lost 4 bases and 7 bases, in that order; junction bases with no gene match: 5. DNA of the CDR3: TGTGCCAGCAGCTCTCCGGGACAGGGGGGTGGCTACACCTTC. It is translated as CASSSPGQGGGYTF.

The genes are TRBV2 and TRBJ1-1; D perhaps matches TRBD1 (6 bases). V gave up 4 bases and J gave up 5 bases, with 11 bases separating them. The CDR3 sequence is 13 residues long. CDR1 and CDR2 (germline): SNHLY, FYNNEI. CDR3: CASSGMRGTEAFF. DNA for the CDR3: TGTGCCAGCAGTGGCATGAGGGGGACTGAAGCTTTCTTT.

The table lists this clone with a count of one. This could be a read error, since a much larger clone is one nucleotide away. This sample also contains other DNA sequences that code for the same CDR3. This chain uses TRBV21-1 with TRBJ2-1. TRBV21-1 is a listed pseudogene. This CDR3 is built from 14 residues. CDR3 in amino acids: CASSPFNSGDEQFF. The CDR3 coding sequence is TGCGCCAGCAGCCCCTTTAATTCTGGGGATGAGCAGTTCTTC.

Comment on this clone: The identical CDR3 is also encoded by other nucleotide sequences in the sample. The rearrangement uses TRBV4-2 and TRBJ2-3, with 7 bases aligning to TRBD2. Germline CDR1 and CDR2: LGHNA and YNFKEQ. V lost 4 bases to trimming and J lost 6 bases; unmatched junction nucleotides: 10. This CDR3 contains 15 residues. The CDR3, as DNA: TGTGCCAGCAGCCCGGGGAGCGGGAACACGGATACGCAGTATTTT. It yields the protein CASSPGSGNTDTQYF.

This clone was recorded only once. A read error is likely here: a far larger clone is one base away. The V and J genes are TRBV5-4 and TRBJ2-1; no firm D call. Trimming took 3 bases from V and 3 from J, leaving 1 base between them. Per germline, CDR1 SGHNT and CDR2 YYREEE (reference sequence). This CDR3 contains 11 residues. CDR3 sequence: CASSYYNEQFF. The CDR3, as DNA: TGTGCCAGCAGCTACTACAATGAGCAGTTCTTC.

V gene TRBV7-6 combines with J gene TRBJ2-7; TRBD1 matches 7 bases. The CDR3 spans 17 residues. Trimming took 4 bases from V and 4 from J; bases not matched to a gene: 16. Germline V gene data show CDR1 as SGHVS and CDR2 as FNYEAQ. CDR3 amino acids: CASSSYEKTGSRYEQYF. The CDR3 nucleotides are TGTGCCAGCAGCTCATACGAAAAGACAGGGTCTAGGTACGAGCAGTACTTC.

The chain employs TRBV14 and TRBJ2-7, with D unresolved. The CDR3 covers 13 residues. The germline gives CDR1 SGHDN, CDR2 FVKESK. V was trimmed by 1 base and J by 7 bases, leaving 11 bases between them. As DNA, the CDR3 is TGTGCCAGCAGCCAAGGTTTGCCTTTAGAGCAGTACTTC. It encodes CASSQGLPLEQYF. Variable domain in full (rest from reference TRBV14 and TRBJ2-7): EAGVTQFPSHSVIEKGQTVTLRCDPISGHDNLYWYRRVMGKEIKFLLHFVKESKQDESGMPNNRFLAERTGGTYSTLKVQPAELEDSGVYFCASSQGLPLEQYFGPGTRLTVT.

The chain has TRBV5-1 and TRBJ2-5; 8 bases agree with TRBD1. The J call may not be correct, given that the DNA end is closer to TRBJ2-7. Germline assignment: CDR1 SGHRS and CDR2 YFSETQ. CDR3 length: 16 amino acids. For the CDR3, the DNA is TGCGCCAGCAGCCAATTACAGGGGGGCGGCTCCTACGAGCAGTACTTC. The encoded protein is CASSQLQGGGSYEQYF.

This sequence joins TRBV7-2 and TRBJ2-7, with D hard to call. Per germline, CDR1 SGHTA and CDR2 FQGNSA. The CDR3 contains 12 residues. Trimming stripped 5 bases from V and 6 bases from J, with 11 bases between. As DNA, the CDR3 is TGTGCCAGCAGCCTAAGACATGGCGAGCAGTACTTC. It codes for CASSLRHGEQYF. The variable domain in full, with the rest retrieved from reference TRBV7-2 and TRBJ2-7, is GAGVSQSPSNKVTEKGKDVELRCDPISGHTALYWYRQSLGQGLEFLIYFQGNSAPDKSGLPSDRFSAERTGGSVSTLTIQRTQQEDSAVYLCASSLRHGEQYFGPGTRLTVT.

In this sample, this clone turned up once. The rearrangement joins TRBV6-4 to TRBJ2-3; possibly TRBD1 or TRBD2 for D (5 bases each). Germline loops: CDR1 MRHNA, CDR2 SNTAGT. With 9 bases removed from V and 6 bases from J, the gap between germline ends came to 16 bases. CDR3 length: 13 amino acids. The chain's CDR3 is CARSGPQWDTQYF. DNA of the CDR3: TGTGCCAGGTCGGGACCACAATGGGATACGCAGTATTTT.

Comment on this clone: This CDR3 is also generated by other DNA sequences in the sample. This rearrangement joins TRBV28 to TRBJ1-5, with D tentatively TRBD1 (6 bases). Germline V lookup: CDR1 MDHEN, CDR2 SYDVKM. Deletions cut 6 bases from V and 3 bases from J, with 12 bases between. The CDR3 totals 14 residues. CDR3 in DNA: TGTGCCAGCAGGGTACAGGGAAACAATCAGCCCCAGCATTTT. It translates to CASRVQGNNQPQHF.

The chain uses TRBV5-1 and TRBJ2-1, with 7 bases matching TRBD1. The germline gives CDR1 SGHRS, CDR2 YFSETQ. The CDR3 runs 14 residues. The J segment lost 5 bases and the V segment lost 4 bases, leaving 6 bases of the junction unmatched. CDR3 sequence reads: CASSIRQGDNEQFF. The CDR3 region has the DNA TGCGCCAGCAGCATTAGACAGGGAGACAATGAGCAGTTCTTC.

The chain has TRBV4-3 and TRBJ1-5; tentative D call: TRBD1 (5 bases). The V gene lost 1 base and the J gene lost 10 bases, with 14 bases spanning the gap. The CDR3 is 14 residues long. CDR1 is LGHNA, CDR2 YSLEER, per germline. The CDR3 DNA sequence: TGCGCCAGCAGCCAAGCGCAGGGTGGGCTCCCCCAGCATTTT. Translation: CASSQAQGGLPQHF.

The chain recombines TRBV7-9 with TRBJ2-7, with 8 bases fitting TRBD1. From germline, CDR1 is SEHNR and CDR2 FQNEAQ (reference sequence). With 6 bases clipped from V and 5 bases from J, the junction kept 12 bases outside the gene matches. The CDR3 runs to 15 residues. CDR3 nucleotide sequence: TGTGCCAGCAGTCCACCTAGACAGGGGCGGAACGAGCAGTACTTC. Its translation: CASSPPRQGRNEQYF.

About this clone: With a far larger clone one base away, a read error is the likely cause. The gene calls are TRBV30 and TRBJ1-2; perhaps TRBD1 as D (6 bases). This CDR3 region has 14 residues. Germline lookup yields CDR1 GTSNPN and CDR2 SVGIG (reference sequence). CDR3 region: CAWSAPGAQVGYAF. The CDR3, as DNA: TGTGCCTGGAGTGCCCCGGGGGCGCAGGTTGGCTACGCCTTC.